Each of the 10 T cell receptor beta chains below was sequenced from the same sample in a study of blood T cell repertoires in COVID-19. Measured with immunoSEQ multiplex PCR; TCRdb has only the in-frame clones, and not every one. Of about 160,000 clones listed, roughly 88% are singletons. The sample was PBMCs or T cells enriched from blood (not recorded which). These receptors all come from a woman in her fifties or sixties who had recovered from COVID-19.

This chain links TRBV11-3 with TRBJ1-4; 7 bases are a match to TRBD1. CDR1 is SGHNT and CDR2 is YENEEA in the germline V gene. V lost 1 base to trimming and J lost 11 bases; unmatched junction nucleotides: 4. The CDR3 sequence is 13 residues long. The CDR3 nucleotides read TGTGCCAGCAGCTTAGTAGAGGGGGCCAAACTGTTTTTT. Translated, it gives CASSLVEGAKLFF.

This rearrangement joins TRBV7-9 to TRBJ1-1; D may be TRBD1 (5 bases). Per germline, CDR1 SEHNR and CDR2 FQNEAQ (reference sequence). The CDR3 is 15 amino acids. V lost 4 bases and J 0 bases, leaving 12 bases between the germline ends. The CDR3 protein is CASSSPQGMNTEAFF. DNA of the CDR3: TGTGCCAGCAGCTCACCCCAGGGTATGAACACTGAAGCTTTCTTT. The whole variable domain, filled in from reference TRBV7-9 and TRBJ1-1, reads DTGVSQNPRHKITKRGQNVTFRCDPISEHNRLYWYRQTLGQGPEFLTYFQNEAQLEKSRLLSDRFSAERPKGSFSTLEIQRTEQGDSAMYLCASSSPQGMNTEAFFGQGTRLTVV.

This clone occurred once. This chain joins TRBV7-6 and TRBJ1-2, with TRBD1 identical over 8 bases. Germline CDR1 and CDR2: SGHVS and FNYEAQ. Losses at the gene ends were 5 bases for V and 6 bases for J; bases not matched to a gene: 11. The length of the CDR3 is 15 residues. In DNA form, the CDR3 reads TGTGCCAGCAGCCCGAGCAGGGGGCGGTCGGATGGCTACACCTTC. Protein sequence: CASSPSRGRSDGYTF.

This rearrangement joins TRBV30 to TRBJ1-5; TRBD1 might be the D (5 bases). Trimming removed 1 base at V and 5 bases at J, with 12 bases between. Germline loops: CDR1 GTSNPN, CDR2 SVGIG (reference sequence). The CDR3 is 14 residues long. The CDR3 reads CAWSEQDGDQPQHF. DNA for the CDR3: TGTGCCTGGAGTGAACAGGATGGGGATCAGCCCCAGCATTTT.

This clone was observed a single time. The CDR3 loop is CSVVDRASANYGYTF. For the CDR3, the DNA is TGCAGCGTTGTCGACAGGGCGTCAGCTAACTATGGCTACACCTTC. The chain has TRBV29-1 and TRBJ1-2; 7 bases fit TRBD1. The trim removed 4 bases at V and 0 bases at J, leaving 8 bases unmatched. In germline, CDR1 is SQVTM, CDR2 ANQGSEA. The CDR3 consists of 15 residues.

The gene calls are TRBV5-1 and TRBJ2-2; 8 nucleotides line up with TRBD1. J lost 4 bases, V lost 4 bases, and 6 bases had no gene match. This CDR3 region has 15 residues. From germline, CDR1 is SGHRS and CDR2 YFSETQ. The CDR3 here is CASSPRGLGTGELFF. The CDR3 DNA is TGCGCCAGCAGCCCCAGGGGGCTTGGCACCGGGGAGCTGTTTTTT.

V usage is TRBV30 and J usage is TRBJ1-3; 10 bases align to TRBD1. Germline trimming cut 7 bases from V and 0 bases from J; bases unmatched to any gene: 9. The V gene's germline CDR1 is GTSNPN and CDR2 SVGIG (reference sequence). The CDR3 consists of 16 residues. CDR3 amino acids: CASFGTGAPSGNTIYF. The DNA of the CDR3 is TGTGCCTCCTTCGGGACAGGGGCGCCCTCTGGAAACACCATATATTTT.

The chain is built from TRBV27 and TRBJ2-7; 10 positions match TRBD1. Germline V gene data show CDR1 as MNHEY and CDR2 as SMNVEV (reference sequence). The CDR3 runs 17 residues. V shed 5 bases, J shed 7 bases, and the junction held 17 bases outside the gene matches. CDR3 in amino acids: CASSKGTLVDRGWEQYF. CDR3 in DNA: TGTGCCAGCAGTAAAGGGACCCTTGTGGACAGGGGGTGGGAGCAGTACTTC.

The J gene is TRBJ2-7, the V gene TRBV25-1; 7 bases line up with TRBD1. With V trimmed by 6 bases and J by 6 bases, 5 bases remained unmatched. The CDR3 extends over 12 amino acids. Per the germline V gene, CDR1 is MGHDK and CDR2 is SYGVNS. As DNA, the CDR3 is TGTGCCAGCAGATTTCAGGGGGTCGAGCAGTACTTC. It codes for CASRFQGVEQYF.

The chain joins TRBV27 to TRBJ2-5, with a tentative D call TRBD2 (5 bases). Germline CDR1 reads MNHEY; CDR2 reads SMNVEV (reference sequence). V lost 4 bases and J lost 4, with 16 bases in between. The length of the CDR3 is 15 residues. CDR3 nucleotides: TGTGCCAGCAGTTACTTAGCGACGAGGCGAGAGACCCAGTACTTC. Translating gives CASSYLATRRETQYF.